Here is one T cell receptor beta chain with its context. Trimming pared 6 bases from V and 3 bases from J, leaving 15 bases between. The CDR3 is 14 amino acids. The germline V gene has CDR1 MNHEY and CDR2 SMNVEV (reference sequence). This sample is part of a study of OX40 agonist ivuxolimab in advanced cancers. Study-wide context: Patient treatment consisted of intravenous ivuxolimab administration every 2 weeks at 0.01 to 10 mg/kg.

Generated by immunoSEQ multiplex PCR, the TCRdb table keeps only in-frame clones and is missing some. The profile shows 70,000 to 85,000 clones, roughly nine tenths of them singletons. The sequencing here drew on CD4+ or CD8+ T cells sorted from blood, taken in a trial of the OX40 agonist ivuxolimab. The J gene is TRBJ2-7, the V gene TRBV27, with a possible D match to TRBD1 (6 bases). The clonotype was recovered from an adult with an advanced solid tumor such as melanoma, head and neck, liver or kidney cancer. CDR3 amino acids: CASSLKDRYYEQYF. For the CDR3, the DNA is TGTGCCAGCAGCTTAAAGGACAGATACTACGAGCAGTACTTC.